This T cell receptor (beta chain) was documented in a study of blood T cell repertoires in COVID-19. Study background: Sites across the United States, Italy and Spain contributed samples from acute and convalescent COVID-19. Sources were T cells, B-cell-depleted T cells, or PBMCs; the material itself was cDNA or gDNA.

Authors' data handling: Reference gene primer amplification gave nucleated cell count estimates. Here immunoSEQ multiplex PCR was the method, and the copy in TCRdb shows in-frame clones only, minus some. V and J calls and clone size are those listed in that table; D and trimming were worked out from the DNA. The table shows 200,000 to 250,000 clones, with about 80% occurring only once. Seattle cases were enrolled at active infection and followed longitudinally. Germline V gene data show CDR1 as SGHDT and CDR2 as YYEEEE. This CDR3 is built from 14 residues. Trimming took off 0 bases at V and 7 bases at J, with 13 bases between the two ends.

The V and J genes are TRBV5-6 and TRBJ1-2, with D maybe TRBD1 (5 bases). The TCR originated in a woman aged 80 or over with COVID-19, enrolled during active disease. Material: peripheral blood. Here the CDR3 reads CASSLGGEVRGYTF. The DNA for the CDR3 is TGTGCCAGCAGCTTGGGGGGCGAGGTTCGTGGCTACACCTTC.